The clone carrying this TCR beta chain was seen only a few times. A TCRbeta library incorporating unique molecular identifiers was prepared. TCRdb analysed the PCR reads with MiXCR anew, one entry per CDR3 protein. The table shows around 340,000 distinct CDR3 sequences, with more than 10% occurring only once. The sample belongs to a study of T-cell reconstitution after alpha-beta-depleted transplantation in children. The sequences come from PBMCs, collected from the stem cell graft. This clonotype originated in a human donor who donated a stem cell graft to a child with Fanconi anemia.

The CDR3 sequence is CASSYLTGPNTGELFF. The DNA of the CDR3 is TGCGCCAGCAGCTATCTTACAGGGCCGAACACCGGGGAGCTGTTTTTT. The rearrangement joins TRBV5-1 to TRBJ2-2; D is perhaps TRBD1 (6 bases). Trimming stripped 3 bases from V and 0 bases from J, with 12 bases between. The CDR3 is 16 residues long. Germline loops: CDR1 SGHRS, CDR2 YFSETQ.